This entry lists 6 T cell receptor beta chains sequenced from one sample in a study of T-cell reconstitution after alpha-beta-depleted transplantation in children. Preparation of the TCRbeta library used unique molecular identifiers. In TCRdb, the PCR reads were re-called with MiXCR into one record per CDR3 protein. The repertoire holds some 200,000 distinct CDR3 sequences, with approximately 10% as singletons. Specimen: PBMCs, collected before TCRalphabeta/CD19-depleted stem cell transplant. The receptor set was obtained from a child younger than two with acute myeloid leukemia, due to receive a stem cell transplant.

This clonotype occurred many times. The rearrangement joins TRBV7-9 to TRBJ2-5; D is ambiguous. CDR1 and CDR2 from the germline V gene are SEHNR and FQNEAQ (reference sequence). V was trimmed by 1 base and J by 5 bases, leaving 11 bases between them. This CDR3 is built from 14 residues. The CDR3 sequence: CASSLVGSRETQYF. Here the CDR3 DNA reads TGTGCCAGCAGCTTAGTGGGCTCACGGGAGACCCAGTACTTC. The full variable domain, its missing parts supplied by reference TRBV7-9 and TRBJ2-5, is DTGVSQNPRHKITKRGQNVTFRCDPISEHNRLYWYRQTLGQGPEFLTYFQNEAQLEKSRLLSDRFSAERPKGSFSTLEIQRTEQGDSAMYLCASSLVGSRETQYFGPGTRLLVL.

This clonotype showed up many times. The chain links TRBV4-1 to TRBJ1-2; D unresolved. Germline CDR1 MGHRA, CDR2 YSYEKL. V lost 7 bases and J lost 3, with 27 bases in between. CDR3 size: 18 residues. The CDR3 here is CASIPRVGRTQPHYGYTF. CDR3 coding DNA: TGCGCCAGCATCCCCCGGGTAGGGCGGACCCAACCGCACTATGGCTACACCTTC.

There are many counts of this clonotype. V gene TRBV9 combines with J gene TRBJ2-3; TRBD2 aligns across 13 bases. The length of the CDR3 is 16 residues. CDR1 is SGDLS and CDR2 is YYNGEE in the germline V gene. Trimming cost V 2 bases and J 3 bases; bases outside gene matches: 3. The CDR3: CASSVGTSGKTDTQYF. The CDR3, as DNA: TGTGCCAGCAGCGTCGGGACTAGCGGGAAAACAGATACGCAGTATTTT.

There are many counts of this clonotype. This chain joins TRBV20-1 and TRBJ2-7; D not certain. Germline V gene data show CDR1 as DFQATT and CDR2 as SNEGSKA (reference sequence). Trimming cost V 5 bases and J 1 base, with 15 bases left between them. The length of the CDR3 is 14 residues. CDR3 DNA: TGCAGTGCTGTCTATCGGCGTAGGTCCTACGAGCAGTACTTC. It encodes CSAVYRRRSYEQYF.

This clonotype was seen many times. The rearrangement uses TRBV5-1 and TRBJ2-6; TRBD1 aligns across 9 bases. Trimming cost V 0 bases and J 0 bases; bases outside gene matches: 10. CDR1 and CDR2 (germline): SGHRS, YFSETQ. CDR3 length: 20 amino acids. CDR3 coding DNA: TGCGCCAGCAGCTTGGCGTTGGAGGGACAGGGTTTCTCTGGGGCCAACGTCCTGACTTTC. The encoded protein is CASSLALEGQGFSGANVLTF.

This clonotype was seen many times. J is TRBJ2-1 and V is TRBV7-6; 14 nucleotides line up with TRBD2. The CDR3 loop spans 15 amino acids. With 4 bases clipped from V and 13 bases from J, the junction kept 9 bases outside the gene matches. Germline V gives CDR1 SGHVS, CDR2 FNYEAQ. The CDR3, as DNA: TGTGCCAGCAGCTCAGGGACTAGCGGGAGATCTGAACAGTTCTTC. This encodes CASSSGTSGRSEQFF.